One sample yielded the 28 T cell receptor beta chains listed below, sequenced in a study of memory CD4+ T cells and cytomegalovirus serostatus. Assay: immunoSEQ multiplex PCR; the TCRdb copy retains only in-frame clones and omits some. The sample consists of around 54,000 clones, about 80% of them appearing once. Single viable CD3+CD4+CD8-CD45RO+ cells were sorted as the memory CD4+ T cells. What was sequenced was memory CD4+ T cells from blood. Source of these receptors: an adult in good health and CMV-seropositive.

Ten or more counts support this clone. The CDR3 region has the DNA TGTGCCTGGAGTGTCTCCGTCTCTAGCACAGATACGCAGTATTTT. Translating gives CAWSVSVSSTDTQYF. The chain has TRBV30 and TRBJ2-3; D remains ambiguous. This CDR3 has 15 amino acids. Germline V gives CDR1 GTSNPN, CDR2 SVGIG (reference sequence). The germline V and J ends were trimmed by 0 bases and 0 bases, with 10 bases remaining between them.

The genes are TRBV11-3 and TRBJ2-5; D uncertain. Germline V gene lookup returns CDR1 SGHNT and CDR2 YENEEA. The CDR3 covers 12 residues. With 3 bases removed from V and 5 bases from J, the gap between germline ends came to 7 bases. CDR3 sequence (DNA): TGTGCCAGCAGCTTGACCCCGGAGACCCAGTACTTC. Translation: CASSLTPETQYF. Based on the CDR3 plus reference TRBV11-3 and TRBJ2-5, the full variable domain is EAGVVQSPRYKIIEKKQPVAFWCNPISGHNTLYWYLQNLGQGPELLIRYENEEAVDDSQLPKDRFSAERLKGVDSTLKIQPAELGDSAVYLCASSLTPETQYFGPGTRLLVL.

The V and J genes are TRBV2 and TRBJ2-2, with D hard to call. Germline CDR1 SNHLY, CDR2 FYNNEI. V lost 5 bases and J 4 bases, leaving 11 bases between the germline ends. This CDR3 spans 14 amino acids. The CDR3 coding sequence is TGTGCCAGCAGTCCCCGTAGAGGCACCGGGGAGCTGTTTTTT. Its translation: CASSPRRGTGELFF. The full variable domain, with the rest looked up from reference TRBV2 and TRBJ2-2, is EPEVTQTPSHQVTQMGQEVILRCVPISNHLYFYWYRQILGQKVEFLVSFYNNEISEKSEIFDDQFSVERPDGSNFTLKIRSTKLEDSAMYFCASSPRRGTGELFFGEGSRLTVL.

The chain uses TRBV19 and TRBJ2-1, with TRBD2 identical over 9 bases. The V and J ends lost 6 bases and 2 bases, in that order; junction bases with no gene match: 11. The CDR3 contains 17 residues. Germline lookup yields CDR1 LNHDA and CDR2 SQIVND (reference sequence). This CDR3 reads CASSLPPGGGAYNEQFF. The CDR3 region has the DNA TGTGCCAGTAGCCTACCGCCGGGCGGGGGGGCCTACAATGAGCAGTTCTTC. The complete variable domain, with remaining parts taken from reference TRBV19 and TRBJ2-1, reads DGGITQSPKYLFRKEGQNVTLSCEQNLNHDAMYWYRQDPGQGLRLIYYSQIVNDFQKGDIAEGYSVSREKKESFPLTVTSAQKNPTAFYLCASSLPPGGGAYNEQFFGPGTRLTVL.

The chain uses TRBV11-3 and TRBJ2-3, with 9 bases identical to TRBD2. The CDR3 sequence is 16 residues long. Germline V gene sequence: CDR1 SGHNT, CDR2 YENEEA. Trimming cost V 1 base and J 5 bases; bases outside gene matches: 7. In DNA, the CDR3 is TGTGCCAGCAGCTTAGCGCTAGCGGGGCCGGGAGATACGCAGTATTTT. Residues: CASSLALAGPGDTQYF.

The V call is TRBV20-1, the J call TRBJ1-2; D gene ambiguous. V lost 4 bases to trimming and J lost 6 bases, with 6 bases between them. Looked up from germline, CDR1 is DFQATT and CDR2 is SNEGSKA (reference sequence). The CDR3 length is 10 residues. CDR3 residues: CSATTDGYTF. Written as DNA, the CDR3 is TGCAGTGCTACCACGGATGGCTACACCTTC.

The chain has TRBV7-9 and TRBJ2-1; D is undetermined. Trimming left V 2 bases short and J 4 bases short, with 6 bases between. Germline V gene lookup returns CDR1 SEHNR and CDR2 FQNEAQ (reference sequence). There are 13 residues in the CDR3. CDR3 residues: CASSLRSYNEQFF. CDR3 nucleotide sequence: TGTGCCAGCAGCTTACGATCTTACAATGAGCAGTTCTTC.

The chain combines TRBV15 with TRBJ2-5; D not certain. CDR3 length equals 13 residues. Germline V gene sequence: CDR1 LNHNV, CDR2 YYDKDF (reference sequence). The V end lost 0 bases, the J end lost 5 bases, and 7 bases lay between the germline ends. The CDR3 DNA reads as TGTGCCACCAGCAGAGATTCAGTGGAGACCCAGTACTTC. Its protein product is CATSRDSVETQYF. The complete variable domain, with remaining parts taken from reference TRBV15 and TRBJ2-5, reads DAMVIQNPRYQVTQFGKPVTLSCSQTLNHNVMYWYQQKSSQAPKLLFHYYDKDFNNEADTPDNFQSRRPNTSFCFLDIRSPGLGDTAMYLCATSRDSVETQYFGPGTRLLVL.

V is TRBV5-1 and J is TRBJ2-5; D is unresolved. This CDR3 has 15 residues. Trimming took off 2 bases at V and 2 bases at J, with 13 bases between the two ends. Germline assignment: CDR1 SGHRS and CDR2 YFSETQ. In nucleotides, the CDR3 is TGCGCCAGCAGCTTCCTGTTTCGTGGGCAAGAGACCCAGTACTTC. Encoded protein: CASSFLFRGQETQYF. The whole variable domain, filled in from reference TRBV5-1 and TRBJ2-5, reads KAGVTQTPRYLIKTRGQQVTLSCSPISGHRSVSWYQQTPGQGLQFLFEYFSETQRNKGNFPGRFSGRQFSNSRSEMNVSTLELGDSALYLCASSFLFRGQETQYFGPGTRLLVL.

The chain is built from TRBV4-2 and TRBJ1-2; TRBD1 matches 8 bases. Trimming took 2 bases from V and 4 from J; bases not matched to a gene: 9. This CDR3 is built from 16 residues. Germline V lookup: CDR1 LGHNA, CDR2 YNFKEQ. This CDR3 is CASSQPDRGTSYGYTF. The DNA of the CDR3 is TGTGCCAGCAGCCAACCTGACAGGGGAACCTCCTATGGCTACACCTTC.

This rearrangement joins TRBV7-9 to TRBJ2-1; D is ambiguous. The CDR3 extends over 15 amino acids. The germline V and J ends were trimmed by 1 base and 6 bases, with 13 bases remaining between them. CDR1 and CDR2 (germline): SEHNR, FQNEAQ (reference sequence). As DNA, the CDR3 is TGTGCCAGCAGCTTAGGGACCCTGGAAAGCAATGAGCAGTTCTTC. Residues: CASSLGTLESNEQFF.

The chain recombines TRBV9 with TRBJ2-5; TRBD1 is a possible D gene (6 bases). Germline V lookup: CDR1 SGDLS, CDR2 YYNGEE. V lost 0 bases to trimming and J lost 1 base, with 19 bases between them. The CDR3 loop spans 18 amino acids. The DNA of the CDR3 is TGTGCCAGCAGCGTAGGCCGTGGGGCAGGGGACCCCCAAGAGACCCAGTACTTC. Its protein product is CASSVGRGAGDPQETQYF.

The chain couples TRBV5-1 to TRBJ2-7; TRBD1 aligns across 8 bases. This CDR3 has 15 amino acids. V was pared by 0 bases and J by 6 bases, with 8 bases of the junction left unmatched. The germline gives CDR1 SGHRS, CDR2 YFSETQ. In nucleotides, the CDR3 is TGCGCCAGCAGCTTGGAAGGAACGACAGGGGCCGAGCAGTACTTC. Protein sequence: CASSLEGTTGAEQYF.

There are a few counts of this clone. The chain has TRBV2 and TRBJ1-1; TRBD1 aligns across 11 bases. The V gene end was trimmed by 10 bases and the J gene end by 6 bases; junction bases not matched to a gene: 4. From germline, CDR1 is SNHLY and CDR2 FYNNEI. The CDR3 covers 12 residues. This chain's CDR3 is CAKGQGVAEAFF. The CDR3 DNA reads TGTGCCAAGGGACAGGGGGTTGCTGAAGCTTTCTTT.

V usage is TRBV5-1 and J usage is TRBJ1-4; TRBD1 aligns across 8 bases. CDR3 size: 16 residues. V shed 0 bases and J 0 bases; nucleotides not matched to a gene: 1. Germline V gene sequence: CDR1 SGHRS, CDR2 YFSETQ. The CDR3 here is CASSLGQGTTNEKLFF. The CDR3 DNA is TGCGCCAGCAGCTTGGGACAGGGGACAACTAATGAAAAACTGTTTTTT.

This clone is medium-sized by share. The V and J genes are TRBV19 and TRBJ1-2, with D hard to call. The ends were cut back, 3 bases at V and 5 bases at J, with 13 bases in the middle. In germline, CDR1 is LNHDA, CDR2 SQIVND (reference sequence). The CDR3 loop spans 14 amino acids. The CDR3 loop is CASSIGGISYGYTF. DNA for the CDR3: TGTGCCAGTAGTATCGGAGGAATCTCTTATGGCTACACCTTC.

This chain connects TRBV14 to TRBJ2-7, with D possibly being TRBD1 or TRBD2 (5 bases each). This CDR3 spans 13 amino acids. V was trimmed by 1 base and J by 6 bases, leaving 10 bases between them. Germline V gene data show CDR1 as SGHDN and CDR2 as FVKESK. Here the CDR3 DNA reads TGTGCCAGCAGCCAAGTACGGGGCCGCGAGCAGTACTTC. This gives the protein CASSQVRGREQYF.

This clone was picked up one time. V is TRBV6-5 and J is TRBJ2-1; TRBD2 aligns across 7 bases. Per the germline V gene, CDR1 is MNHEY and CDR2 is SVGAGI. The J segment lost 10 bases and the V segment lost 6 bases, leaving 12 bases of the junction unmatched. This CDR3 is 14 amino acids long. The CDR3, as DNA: TGTGCCAGCAGCCCCGGGACTACGGGCCGGGAGCAGTTCTTC. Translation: CASSPGTTGREQFF.

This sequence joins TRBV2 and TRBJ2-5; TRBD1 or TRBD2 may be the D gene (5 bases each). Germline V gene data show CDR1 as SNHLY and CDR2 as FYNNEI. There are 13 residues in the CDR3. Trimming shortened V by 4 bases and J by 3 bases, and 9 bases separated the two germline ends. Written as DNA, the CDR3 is TGTGCCAGCAGTGGGGGGTGGGAAGAGACCCAGTACTTC. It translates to CASSGGWEETQYF. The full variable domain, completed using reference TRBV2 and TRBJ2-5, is EPEVTQTPSHQVTQMGQEVILRCVPISNHLYFYWYRQILGQKVEFLVSFYNNEISEKSEIFDDQFSVERPDGSNFTLKIRSTKLEDSAMYFCASSGGWEETQYFGPGTRLLVL.

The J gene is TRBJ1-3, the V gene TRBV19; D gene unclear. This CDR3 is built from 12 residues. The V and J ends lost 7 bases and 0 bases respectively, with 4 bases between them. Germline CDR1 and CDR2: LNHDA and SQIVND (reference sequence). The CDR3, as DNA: TGTGCCAGTACACTCTCTGGAAACACCATATATTTT. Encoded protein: CASTLSGNTIYF.

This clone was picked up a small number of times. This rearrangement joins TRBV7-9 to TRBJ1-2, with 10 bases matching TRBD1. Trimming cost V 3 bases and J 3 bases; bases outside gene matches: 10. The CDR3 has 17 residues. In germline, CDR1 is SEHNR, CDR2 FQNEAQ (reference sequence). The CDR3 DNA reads TGTGCCAGCAGCTTTTCCGGGACAGGGGCAACTTACTATGGCTACACCTTC. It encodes CASSFSGTGATYYGYTF.

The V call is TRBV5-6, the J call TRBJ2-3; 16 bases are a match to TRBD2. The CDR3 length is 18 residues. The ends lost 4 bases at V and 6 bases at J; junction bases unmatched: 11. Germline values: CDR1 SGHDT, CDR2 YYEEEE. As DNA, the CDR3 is TGTGCCAGCAGCGACGGGACTAGCGGGAGGGCCGGAAGGGATACGCAGTATTTT. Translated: CASSDGTSGRAGRDTQYF.

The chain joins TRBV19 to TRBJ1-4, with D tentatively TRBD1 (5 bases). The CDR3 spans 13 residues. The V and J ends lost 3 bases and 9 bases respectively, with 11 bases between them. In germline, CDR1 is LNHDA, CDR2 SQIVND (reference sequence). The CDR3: CASSIPDSKKLFF. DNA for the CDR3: TGTGCCAGTAGTATCCCTGACAGCAAAAAACTGTTTTTT. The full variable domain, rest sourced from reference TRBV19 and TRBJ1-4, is DGGITQSPKYLFRKEGQNVTLSCEQNLNHDAMYWYRQDPGQGLRLIYYSQIVNDFQKGDIAEGYSVSREKKESFPLTVTSAQKNPTAFYLCASSIPDSKKLFFGSGTQLSVL.

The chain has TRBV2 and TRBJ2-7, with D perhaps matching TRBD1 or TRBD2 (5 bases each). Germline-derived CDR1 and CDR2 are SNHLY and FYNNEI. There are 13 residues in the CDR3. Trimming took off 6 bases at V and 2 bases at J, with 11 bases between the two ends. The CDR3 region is CASSLLGAYEQYF. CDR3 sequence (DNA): TGTGCCAGCAGCCTACTGGGGGCCTACGAGCAGTACTTC.

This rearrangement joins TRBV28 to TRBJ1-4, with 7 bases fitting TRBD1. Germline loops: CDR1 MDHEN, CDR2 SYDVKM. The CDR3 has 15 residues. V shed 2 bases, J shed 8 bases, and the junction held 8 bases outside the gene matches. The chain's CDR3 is CASSLRGGWVEKLFF. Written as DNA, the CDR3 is TGTGCCAGCAGTTTACGAGGGGGCTGGGTGGAAAAACTGTTTTTT.

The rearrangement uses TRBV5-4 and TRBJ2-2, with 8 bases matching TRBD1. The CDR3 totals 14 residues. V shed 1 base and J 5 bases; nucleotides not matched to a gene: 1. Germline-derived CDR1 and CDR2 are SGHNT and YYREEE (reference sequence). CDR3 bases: TGTGCCAGCAGCTTGACAGGGGGAACCGGGGAGCTGTTTTTT. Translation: CASSLTGGTGELFF.

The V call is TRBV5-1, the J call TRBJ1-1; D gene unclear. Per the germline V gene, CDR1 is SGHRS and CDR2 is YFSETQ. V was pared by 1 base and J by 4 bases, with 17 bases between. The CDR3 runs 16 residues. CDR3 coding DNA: TGCGCCAGCAGCTTGAGTACAGCGGTACGGGCCACTGAAGCTTTCTTT. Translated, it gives CASSLSTAVRATEAFF.

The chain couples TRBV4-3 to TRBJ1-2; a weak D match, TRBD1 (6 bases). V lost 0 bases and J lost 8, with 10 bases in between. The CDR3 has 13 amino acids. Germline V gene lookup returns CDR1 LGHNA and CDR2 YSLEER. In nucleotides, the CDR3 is TGCGCCAGCAGCCAAGAACAGGGTAGCGGCTACACCTTC. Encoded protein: CASSQEQGSGYTF.